This TCR beta chain was identified during a study of blood T cell repertoires in COVID-19. Germline V lookup: CDR1 MNHEY, CDR2 SVGAGI. Trimming removed 2 bases from V and 4 bases from J, with 11 bases in between. The CDR3 sequence is 14 residues long. Assay used: immunoSEQ multiplex PCR; TCRdb lists only in-frame clones, some missing. The sample consists of around 270,000 clones, roughly 84% of them appearing once. The source is a person aged 65 to 85 with COVID-19, enrolled during active disease. Sequencing input: peripheral blood. This chain connects TRBV6-5 to TRBJ1-2; TRBD1 is a possible D gene (6 bases). CDR3 amino acids: CASSYSLDSYGYTF. The CDR3, as DNA: TGTGCCAGCAGTTACAGTTTGGACAGCTATGGCTACACCTTC.